This TCR beta chain was obtained from a study of T cell responses to AZD1222 COVID-19 vaccine. Findings and caveats of the study: The number of AZD1222 recipients seropositive at baseline was only 5 to 7. The study found vaccine-associated CD4 TCRs spanning spike, dominant at 160-218 and 743-854.

Method: immunoSEQ multiplex PCR; TCRdb's copy keeps in-frame clones and lacks some. This sample has 150,000 or so clones, with approximately 91% found just once. Trimming left V 2 bases short and J 0 bases short, with 5 bases between. CDR3 length: 14 amino acids. Germline values: CDR1 MNHEY, CDR2 SMNVEV (reference sequence). In regard to this clone: The antigen remains undetermined.

The receptor's source is an adult who received the AZD1222 COVID-19 vaccine. The sample in question was peripheral blood, obtained 28 days after the second AZD1222 dose. This chain connects TRBV27 to TRBJ2-1, with D hard to call. DNA for the CDR3: TGTGCCAGCAGTTTAGACGCCTCCTACAATGAGCAGTTCTTC. Its translation is CASSLDASYNEQFF.